What follows are 29 T cell receptor beta chains derived from one specimen sequenced in a study of blood T cell repertoires in COVID-19. Using immunoSEQ multiplex PCR, the repertoire was profiled, and TCRdb retains in-frame clones only, with some absent. The sample lists roughly 350,000 clones, about 85% seen once, with around 3.4% in the top ten. Sample: peripheral blood. Receptor source: a woman aged 18-35 years with acute or convalescent COVID-19.

V usage is TRBV9 and J usage is TRBJ2-2; 13 positions agree with TRBD2. The CDR3 extends over 15 amino acids. Germline CDR1 reads SGDLS; CDR2 reads YYNGEE. The V gene end was trimmed by 4 bases and the J gene end by 7 bases; junction bases not matched to a gene: 4. CDR3 amino acids: CASSNGLAGVGELFF. The CDR3, as DNA: TGTGCCAGCAGCAACGGACTAGCGGGAGTCGGGGAGCTGTTTTTT. Drawing the rest from reference TRBV9 and TRBJ2-2, the complete variable domain is DSGVTQTPKHLITATGQRVTLRCSPRSGDLSVYWYQQSLDQGLQFLIQYYNGEERAKGNILERFSAQQFPDLHSELNLSSLELGDSALYFCASSNGLAGVGELFFGEGSRLTVL.

This clone was detected a few times. The chain links TRBV5-5 to TRBJ2-7; D call uncertain. From germline, CDR1 is SGHKS and CDR2 YYEKEE (reference sequence). The CDR3 length is 14 residues. Deletions cut 2 bases from V and 5 bases from J, with 14 bases between. The CDR3 DNA sequence: TGTGCCAGCAGCTTCGTACTGGGCGAAGACGAGCAGTACTTC. Protein: CASSFVLGEDEQYF.

This clone was seen a handful of times. J is TRBJ1-2 and V is TRBV14; no clear D. This CDR3 is built from 17 residues. The germline gives CDR1 SGHDN, CDR2 FVKESK. V was shortened by 1 base and J by 4 bases, with 19 bases between the two germline ends. CDR3 sequence: CASSQGRMTQVGYGYTF. CDR3 DNA: TGTGCCAGCAGCCAAGGCCGCATGACGCAGGTGGGCTATGGCTACACCTTC.

This chain connects TRBV9 to TRBJ1-4; no clear D. Germline values: CDR1 SGDLS, CDR2 YYNGEE. This CDR3 contains 15 residues. V was trimmed by 2 bases and J by 3 bases, leaving 11 bases between them. CDR3 region: CASSVSSVANEKLFF. As DNA, the CDR3 is TGTGCCAGCAGCGTTTCGTCAGTTGCTAATGAAAAACTGTTTTTT.

This sequence joins TRBV5-5 and TRBJ1-1; D possibly corresponds to TRBD1 (6 bases). Germline lookup yields CDR1 SGHKS and CDR2 YYEKEE (reference sequence). This CDR3 has 14 residues. With 4 bases removed from V and 1 base from J, the gap between germline ends came to 11 bases. CDR3 coding DNA: TGTGCCAGCAGCATGACAGGAGAGAACACTGAAGCTTTCTTT. The encoded protein is CASSMTGENTEAFF.

The J gene is TRBJ1-2, the V gene TRBV6-5; TRBD1 aligns across 7 bases. The V gene's germline CDR1 is MNHEY and CDR2 SVGAGI. CDR3 length: 15 residues. The V gene end was trimmed by 0 bases and the J gene end by 3 bases; junction bases not matched to a gene: 4. The CDR3 DNA reads TGTGCCAGCAGTTACTCTCCGGGGACAGACTATGGCTACACCTTC. Protein product: CASSYSPGTDYGYTF.

The rearrangement links TRBV27 to TRBJ1-3, with D hard to call. This CDR3 has 14 residues. Germline V gene sequence: CDR1 MNHEY, CDR2 SMNVEV (reference sequence). Between the trimmed V and J ends, which lost 2 bases and 1 base, there was a span of 6 bases. The CDR3 region has the DNA TGTGCCAGCAGTTTAGCGGGTTCTGGAAACACCATATATTTT. Translating gives CASSLAGSGNTIYF.

In this sample, this clone turned up once. The genes are TRBV19 and TRBJ1-4; D not resolved. The CDR3 extends over 13 amino acids. Germline V gene sequence: CDR1 LNHDA, CDR2 SQIVND (reference sequence). V lost 5 bases and J lost 6, with 10 bases in between. The CDR3 spells CASSLRGDEKLFF. CDR3 nucleotide sequence: TGTGCCAGTAGTCTCCGCGGCGATGAAAAACTGTTTTTT.

A word on this clone: A junction end diverges from the germline sequence, so it may reflect a read error. The chain carries TRBV9 and TRBJ2-1, with D possibly being TRBD2 (7 bases). The CDR3 totals 16 residues. CDR1 SGDLS and CDR2 YYNGEE come from the germline V gene. CDR3 sequence reads: CASSVGRGATYNEQFF. The CDR3 nucleotides are TGTGCCAGCAGCGTAGGTCGGGGGGCTACCTATAATGAGCAGTTCTTC.

The chain uses TRBV11-2 and TRBJ1-2; 7 positions match TRBD1. Germline values: CDR1 SGHAT, CDR2 FQNNGV. This CDR3 is 16 amino acids long. V trimming: 2 bases; J trimming: 4 bases; junction bases outside the gene matches: 10. Written as DNA, the CDR3 is TGTGCCAGCAGCTTACTCACAGGGGACTCCCTCTATGGCTACACCTTC. Its protein product is CASSLLTGDSLYGYTF.

Concerning this clone itself: It is likely a read error, because the conserved phenylalanine at the end of the CDR3 is missing. The DNA is left out, because the CDR3 cannot be placed on it with certainty; the CDR3 is given as TCRdb lists it. The chain uses TRBV27 and TRBJ2-3; the D call of TRBD2 is as the table states it, not checked on the DNA. The CDR3 is 13 amino acids long, termini counted. The germline V gene encodes CDR1 MNHEY and CDR2 SMNVEV (reference sequence). The CDR3 loop is CASSSLLAGGPLG.

The V call is TRBV19, the J call TRBJ1-4, with a possible D match to TRBD1 (5 bases). Trimming stripped 5 bases from V and 7 bases from J, with 14 bases between. This CDR3 is 14 amino acids long. The germline CDR1 and CDR2 sequences are LNHDA and SQIVND (reference sequence). The chain's CDR3 is CASSPGTGFEKLFF. The CDR3 bases are TGTGCCAGTAGTCCCGGGACTGGATTTGAAAAACTGTTTTTT.

The chain uses TRBV11-1 and TRBJ1-1; 10 bases fit TRBD1. J was trimmed by 6 bases and V by 5 bases; bases with no gene match: 0. The CDR3 covers 12 residues. Germline V gene lookup returns CDR1 SGHAT and CDR2 FQDESV (reference sequence). CDR3 sequence reads: CASSGQGAEAFF. The CDR3 nucleotides are TGTGCCAGCAGCGGACAGGGGGCTGAAGCTTTCTTT.

The chain combines TRBV21-1 with TRBJ2-5; the table's D call, TRBD2, has no DNA check behind it. TRBV21-1 is a pseudogene. This CDR3 contains 17 residues. CDR3 loop: CASSKVSGSWFWKTQYF. CDR3 nucleotide sequence: TGTGCCAGCAGCAAAGTTAGCGGGAGTTGGTTCTGGAAGACCCAGTACTTC.

This clone was recorded a few times. The chain recombines TRBV14 with TRBJ2-3; 9 bases align to TRBD2. CDR1 and CDR2 (germline): SGHDN, FVKESK. The ends lost 4 bases at V and 4 bases at J; junction bases unmatched: 0. The CDR3 contains 13 residues. CDR3 coding DNA: TGTGCCAGCAGCCGCGGGAGGGCAGATACGCAGTATTTT. As protein: CASSRGRADTQYF.

The chain combines TRBV7-3 with TRBJ2-2; 7 bases agree with TRBD1. The CDR3 runs to 15 residues. Losses at the gene ends were 0 bases for V and 7 bases for J; bases not matched to a gene: 5. The V gene's germline CDR1 is SGHTA and CDR2 FQGTGA. This CDR3 is CASSLTGGHIGELFF. The DNA for the CDR3 is TGTGCCAGCAGCTTAACAGGGGGCCATATCGGGGAGCTGTTTTTT.

V is TRBV3-1 (or the pseudogene TRBV3-2) and J is TRBJ2-1; TRBD2 might be the D (6 bases). Per the germline V gene, CDR1 is LGHDT and CDR2 is YNNKEL (reference sequence). This CDR3 region has 13 residues. Trimming pared 3 bases from V and 8 bases from J, leaving 11 bases between. Written as DNA, the CDR3 is TGTGCCAGCAGCCATAGGCGGAGGGATGAGCAGTTCTTC. This codes for CASSHRRRDEQFF.

This chain joins TRBV30 and TRBJ1-1; the D is unclear. Deletions cut 4 bases from V and 0 bases from J, with 18 bases between. This CDR3 region has 16 residues. Per the germline V gene, CDR1 is GTSNPN and CDR2 is SVGIG (reference sequence). Here the CDR3 DNA reads TGTGCCTGGACATGGTCGGCGGAACTAATGAACACTGAAGCTTTCTTT. It encodes CAWTWSAELMNTEAFF.

The chain has TRBV9 and TRBJ2-7; D remains unclear. V gave up 3 bases and J gave up 3 bases, with 10 bases separating them. The germline gives CDR1 SGDLS, CDR2 YYNGEE. The CDR3 loop spans 13 amino acids. The CDR3 bases are TGTGCCAGCAGCGCGGGTAGTAGCTACGAGCAGTACTTC. As protein: CASSAGSSYEQYF.

The chain links TRBV6-1 to TRBJ1-2, with 7 bases lining up with TRBD1. Germline CDR1 reads MNHNS; CDR2 reads SASEGT. The CDR3 runs to 12 residues. Losses at the gene ends were 3 bases for V and 10 bases for J; bases not matched to a gene: 5. In nucleotides, the CDR3 is TGTGCCAGCAGTGAGACAGGGTACGACTACACCTTC. Protein sequence: CASSETGYDYTF.

The V gene is TRBV10-1, the J gene TRBJ2-1; possibly TRBD2 for D (5 bases). This CDR3 comprises 17 residues. The germline V gene encodes CDR1 WNHNN and CDR2 SYGVQD (reference sequence). The V gene lost 0 bases and the J gene lost 6 bases, with 18 bases spanning the gap. The CDR3 DNA reads as TGCGCCAGCAGTGAGTCGAGGGCTAGCCGGCTGTCCAATGAGCAGTTCTTC. Translated, it gives CASSESRASRLSNEQFF.

V gene TRBV11-2 combines with J gene TRBJ2-4; D gene unclear. CDR3 length equals 15 residues. Per the germline V gene, CDR1 is SGHAT and CDR2 is FQNNGV. V lost 3 bases and J 0 bases, leaving 9 bases between the germline ends. The DNA of the CDR3 is TGTGCCAGCAGCTTTGAGATTCTAGCCAAAAACATTCAGTACTTC. Translation gives CASSFEILAKNIQYF.

V and J are TRBV19 and TRBJ2-2; 7 bases line up with TRBD2. The V segment lost 6 bases and the J segment 6 bases; nucleotides outside the gene matches: 7. CDR3 size: 14 residues. Germline CDR1 and CDR2: LNHDA and SQIVND (reference sequence). The CDR3 DNA reads as TGTGCCAGTAGATGGGGGGGTATCTCCGGGGAGCTGTTTTTT. Protein sequence: CASRWGGISGELFF.

This clone was recorded at least ten times. The V call is TRBV9, the J call TRBJ2-3, with 10 bases identical to TRBD2. Losses at the gene ends were 1 base for V and 0 bases for J; bases not matched to a gene: 5. The CDR3 consists of 17 residues. CDR1 is SGDLS and CDR2 is YYNGEE in the germline V gene. The CDR3 spells CASSVSTSGFSTDTQYF. CDR3 in DNA: TGTGCCAGCAGCGTATCGACTAGCGGGTTTAGCACAGATACGCAGTATTTT.

The V call is TRBV7-9, the J call TRBJ1-6; 8 bases are a match to TRBD1. J lost 10 bases, V lost 5 bases, and 13 bases had no gene match. This CDR3 region has 16 residues. Germline CDR1 and CDR2: SEHNR and FQNEAQ (reference sequence). In nucleotides, the CDR3 is TGTGCCAGCAGCCCTGGTTCGACAGGGGATTTGTCACCCCTCCACTTT. It encodes CASSPGSTGDLSPLHF.

This rearrangement joins TRBV6-6 to TRBJ1-2; 9 nucleotides match TRBD1. Germline V CDR1 and CDR2: MNHNY, SVGAGI (reference sequence). The CDR3 consists of 14 residues. After removal of 5 bases from V and 8 bases from J, the junction contained 9 bases not matched to a gene. The CDR3 region has the DNA TGTGCCAGCAGTCCTACAGGGGGCTCTAGAGGCTACACCTTC. Translating gives CASSPTGGSRGYTF.

A word on this clone: The sample has other DNA sequences that encode this CDR3 too. The chain has TRBV5-1 and TRBJ1-1; perhaps TRBD1 as D (5 bases). This CDR3 is 13 amino acids long. Trimming took off 4 bases at V and 5 bases at J, with 12 bases between the two ends. CDR1 SGHRS and CDR2 YFSETQ come from the germline V gene. CDR3: CASSPAGVTEAFF. The CDR3 coding sequence is TGCGCCAGCAGCCCGGCGGGGGTGACTGAAGCTTTCTTT.

This clone appeared once. The V gene is TRBV29-1, the J gene TRBJ2-1; D may be TRBD1 (6 bases). With 7 bases removed from V and 3 bases from J, the gap between germline ends came to 13 bases. CDR1 and CDR2 from the germline V gene are SQVTM and ANQGSEA. CDR3 length: 13 residues. The CDR3 DNA is TGCAGCGCCCCCCAGGACAGCTACAATGAGCAGTTCTTC. Encoded protein: CSAPQDSYNEQFF.

The chain is built from TRBV7-8 and TRBJ2-4; 8 bases fit TRBD1. The CDR3 consists of 14 residues. J was trimmed by 7 bases and V by 6 bases; bases with no gene match: 8. Germline lookup yields CDR1 SGHVS and CDR2 FQNEAQ. The CDR3 sequence: CASSFDRGGNIQYF. The CDR3, as DNA: TGTGCCAGCAGTTTCGACAGGGGTGGGAACATTCAGTACTTC.